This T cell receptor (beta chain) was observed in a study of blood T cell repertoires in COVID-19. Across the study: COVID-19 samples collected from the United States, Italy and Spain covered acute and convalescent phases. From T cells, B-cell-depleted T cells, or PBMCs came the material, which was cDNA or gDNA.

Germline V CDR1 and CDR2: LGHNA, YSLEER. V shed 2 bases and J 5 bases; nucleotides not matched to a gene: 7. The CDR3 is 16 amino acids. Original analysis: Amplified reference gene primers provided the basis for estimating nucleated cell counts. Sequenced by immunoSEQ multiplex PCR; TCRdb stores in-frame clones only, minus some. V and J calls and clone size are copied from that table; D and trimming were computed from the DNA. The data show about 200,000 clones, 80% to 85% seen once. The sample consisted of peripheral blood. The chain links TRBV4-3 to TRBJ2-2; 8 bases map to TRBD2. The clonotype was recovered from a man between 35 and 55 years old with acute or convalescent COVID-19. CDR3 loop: CASSQRTSPHTGELFF. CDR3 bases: TGCGCCAGCAGCCAACGGACTAGCCCCCATACCGGGGAGCTGTTTTTT.